This TCR beta chain is from a study of immune reconstitution after stem cell transplant in scleroderma. The V and J ends lost 7 bases and 4 bases, in that order; junction bases with no gene match: 10. The CDR3 contains 14 residues. Per germline, CDR1 SQVTM and CDR2 ANQGSEA. TCRdb re-derived calls from the RT-PCR reads in MiXCR, one entry per CDR3 protein. The sample lists 2,100 or so distinct CDR3 sequences, 8% to 9.5% seen once, with around 25% in the top ten. This clonotype is medium-sized in the sample. This rearrangement joins TRBV29-1 to TRBJ1-5; 7 positions match TRBD1. This material was obtained before or after autologous hematopoietic stem cell transplantation (not recorded which). The origin of this receptor is a male donor with systemic sclerosis. CDR3 DNA: TGCAGCGCCTATATAACAGGGGATAATCAGCCCCAGCATTTT. Encoded protein: CSAYITGDNQPQHF.